This T cell receptor beta chain is from a study of blood T cell repertoires in COVID-19 (dated by TCRdb to about 2020). Context from the whole study: The collaborator samples originated in the United States, Italy and Spain and spanned the acute and convalescent phases of COVID-19. The prospective study material was composed of cDNA or gDNA derived from T cells, B-cell-depleted T cells, or PBMCs. The dataset comprised deeply sampled blood TCRbeta repertoires from subjects exposed to, actively infected with, or recovered from COVID-19. The repertoires were released in a freely available public database intended as a resource for research on the immune response to SARS-CoV-2. Samples were obtained from the ongoing ImmuneRACE study (first 160 participants) and from approximately 1,200 subjects provided by 6 global collaborators. The sample metadata nearly always contained a de-identified subject ID, COVID-19 status, age in years and sex. Where available, HLA class I and class II types were obtained from metadata supplied by the sample provider rather than from assay-based typing.

CDR1 and CDR2 (DFQATT, SNEGSKA) derive from the germline V gene (reference sequence). There are 12 amino acids in the CDR3, from cysteine to phenylalanine inclusive. Only the CDR3 region is kept as DNA, spanning 36 bases read in frame from base 1. V is reduced by 3 bases and J by 3 bases, leaving a spacing of 8 bases between them. Overall study results and their limits: How much clinical and demographic metadata was included differed by source and by participant, and the metadata was provided uncurated.

Participants in the prospective study were aged roughly 18 to 95 years, lived in 24 United States geographic areas, and enrolled through a virtual design. Cohort assignment in the prospective study relied on participant-reported clinical history from a screening survey and a study questionnaire. Recovered participants in ImmuneRACE Cohort 3 were defined by two consecutive negative NP/OP PCR tests, clearance by a healthcare professional, or resolution of symptoms. In the prospective study, mobile phlebotomists collected whole blood, serum and a nasopharyngeal or oropharyngeal swab from each participant. Participants in the prospective study had the option to provide additional blood draws and questionnaires over a roughly 2-month period. Before DNA extraction, prospective study blood samples were shipped either frozen or at room temperature. TCRbeta CDR3 regions were amplified from genomic DNA using the immunoSEQ Assay, a bias-controlled multiplex PCR. Regarding the original processing steps: Within the assay, amplification of reference gene primers was used to estimate how many nucleated cells each sample contained. Sequence reads were collapsed and filtered to measure the absolute abundance of every unique TCRbeta CDR3 rearrangement. For each sample, productive Simpson clonality was calculated as the square root of Simpson's diversity index over productive rearrangements. Imported from immuneACCESS, the table was reduced by TCRdb to in-frame sequences with V and J called. These copies leave out some clones; in studies compared against another copy, an unresolved V gene accounts for under half, and the cause of the remainder is not known. V and J calls and clone size are as listed in that table; D and trimming were resolved from the DNA. This sample is represented by a few hundred thousand clones; approximately 85% of them were singletons. The ten biggest clones cover 2.2% of the sample.

For this clone: Its antigen target is currently unknown. No much larger clonotype is one base removed from it; base qualities were not supplied.

Sequencing used PBMCs or T cells enriched from blood (not recorded which). This sequence originates from a man younger than 40 who had recovered from COVID-19. The chain is made from TRBV20-1 and TRBJ1-1; TRBD1 is perhaps the D gene, given 5 matching bases. CDR3 sequence: CSASKGDTEAFF. The nucleotide sequence reads as follows: TGCAGTGCTAGTAAAGGGGACACTGAAGCTTTCTTT.